These 30 T cell receptor beta chains were sequenced from one sample in a study of response to subunit inactivated influenza vaccine. TCRdb redid the calling of the RT-PCR reads with MiXCR, one entry per CDR3 protein. The sample records just under 550,000 distinct CDR3 sequences, roughly 25% being singletons. The sample was also linked to a second study, of T cells expressing NK-cell markers. From that report: The authors made TCR beta cDNA libraries by 5'RACE template switching. This switching added a universal primer site and UMIs.

The sample was CD4+ T cells sorted from PBMCs, taken about 13 days after vaccination. Source of these receptors: a man aged 50 to 59 who received an inactivated influenza vaccine.

This clonotype was observed a few times. The chain combines TRBV5-5 with TRBJ2-2; no definite D call. Trimming took off 2 bases at V and 4 bases at J, with 9 bases between the two ends. The CDR3 is 14 residues long. Per germline, CDR1 SGHKS and CDR2 YYEKEE (reference sequence). CDR3 sequence reads: CASSFQARTGELFF. In nucleotides, the CDR3 is TGTGCCAGCAGCTTCCAGGCCCGCACCGGGGAGCTGTTTTTT.

This clonotype was detected a few times. The chain is built from TRBV20-1 and TRBJ2-7; no clear D. Germline lookup yields CDR1 DFQATT and CDR2 SNEGSKA (reference sequence). V lost 5 bases and J 5 bases, leaving 13 bases between the germline ends. This CDR3 contains 12 residues. Here the CDR3 DNA reads TGCAGTGCTTCTCTGCGCTGGAACGAGCAGTACTTC. It translates to CSASLRWNEQYF.

This clonotype was seen more than once but under ten times. The chain employs TRBV7-2 and TRBJ2-3; no clear D. The CDR3 runs 13 residues. The V gene's germline CDR1 is SGHTA and CDR2 FQGNSA. The V end lost 1 base, the J end lost 5 bases, and 7 bases lay between the germline ends. Written as DNA, the CDR3 is TGTGCCAGCAGCTTAGGCGCGAGAGATACGCAGTATTTT. This codes for CASSLGARDTQYF. The full variable domain, completed using reference TRBV7-2 and TRBJ2-3, is GAGVSQSPSNKVTEKGKDVELRCDPISGHTALYWYRQSLGQGLEFLIYFQGNSAPDKSGLPSDRFSAERTGGSVSTLTIQRTQQEDSAVYLCASSLGARDTQYFGPGTRLTVL.

Many counts were recorded for this clonotype. The chain couples TRBV7-9 to TRBJ2-1, with 8 bases that match TRBD1. The J segment lost 6 bases and the V segment lost 5 bases, leaving 12 bases of the junction unmatched. Germline values: CDR1 SEHNR, CDR2 FQNEAQ (reference sequence). The CDR3 length is 16 residues. The CDR3 sequence: CASSPTGRGRGNEQFF. CDR3 bases: TGTGCCAGCAGCCCCACAGGCAGGGGGCGCGGCAATGAGCAGTTCTTC.

This clonotype was detected a few times. V is TRBV3-1 and J is TRBJ2-7; D remains unclear. Germline CDR1 reads LGHDT; CDR2 reads YNNKEL (reference sequence). The V end lost 1 base, the J end lost 6 bases, and 10 bases lay between the germline ends. CDR3 size: 13 residues. The CDR3, as DNA: TGTGCCAGCAGCCAAGCGCTTAGGGCCGAGCAGTACTTC. Its protein is CASSQALRAEQYF.

The sample holds a few counts of this clonotype. V is TRBV5-1 and J is TRBJ2-7, with TRBD1 matching 11 bases. The CDR3 consists of 14 residues. V dropped 6 bases and J dropped 6; count of bases not matched to a gene: 8. Germline CDR1 and CDR2: SGHRS and YFSETQ. The CDR3 nucleotides are TGCGCCAGCAATCCCCGGGACAGGGGGTCCGAGCAGTACTTC. Its protein is CASNPRDRGSEQYF.

The V and J genes are TRBV18 and TRBJ2-3; 8 positions agree with TRBD1. There are 16 residues in the CDR3. J lost 10 bases, V lost 0 bases, and 12 bases had no gene match. CDR1 and CDR2 (germline): KGHSH, LQKENI. This CDR3 reads CASSPPGTGGRDPQYF. The CDR3, as DNA: TGTGCCAGCTCACCACCGGGGACAGGTGGTAGAGACCCGCAGTATTTT.

The sample holds a few counts of this clonotype. The chain combines TRBV15 with TRBJ2-2; perhaps D is TRBD1 or TRBD2 (5 bases each). The CDR3 extends over 16 amino acids. Trimming pared 0 bases from V and 4 bases from J, leaving 12 bases between. Germline lookup yields CDR1 LNHNV and CDR2 YYDKDF (reference sequence). The CDR3 region is CATSREQAGTTGELFF. As DNA, the CDR3 is TGTGCCACCAGCAGAGAACAGGCTGGGACCACCGGGGAGCTGTTTTTT.

This sequence joins TRBV28 and TRBJ1-1, with D possibly TRBD1 on 5 matching bases. CDR1 and CDR2 (germline): MDHEN, SYDVKM. V lost 2 bases to trimming and J lost 3 bases, with 7 bases between them. CDR3 length: 13 residues. The CDR3 loop reads CASSLPGHTEAFF. Written as DNA, the CDR3 is TGTGCCAGCAGTTTACCAGGGCACACTGAAGCTTTCTTT.

The chain joins TRBV5-5 to TRBJ1-2; D uncertain. The CDR3 is 15 residues long. CDR1 SGHKS and CDR2 YYEKEE come from the germline V gene (reference sequence). Trimming took 4 bases from V and 0 from J, leaving 13 bases between them. The CDR3 reads CASSQRTGTNYGYTF. In DNA, the CDR3 is TGTGCCAGCAGCCAACGGACGGGAACTAACTATGGCTACACCTTC.

This clonotype occurred a few times. The chain couples TRBV20-1 to TRBJ2-7, with 7 nucleotides matching TRBD2. The CDR3 length is 13 residues. The V segment lost 6 bases and the J segment 2 bases; nucleotides outside the gene matches: 7. The germline V gene has CDR1 DFQATT and CDR2 SNEGSKA (reference sequence). CDR3 in DNA: TGCAGTGCCGAGGGCGGGAGCACCTACGAGCAGTACTTC. This gives the protein CSAEGGSTYEQYF.

This clonotype was counted between two and nine times. The rearrangement links TRBV11-2 to TRBJ2-1, with D possibly matching TRBD2 (5 bases). The V end was cut by 0 bases, the J end by 9 bases, with 18 bases between. The CDR3 sequence is 16 residues long. CDR1 is SGHAT, CDR2 FQNNGV, per germline. For the CDR3, the DNA is TGTGCCAGCAGCTTAGATGCTAGCTCGAGGCACGGTGAGCAGTTCTTC. Protein product: CASSLDASSRHGEQFF.

This clonotype was observed a few times. This chain uses TRBV20-1 with TRBJ2-1; TRBD2 agrees at 10 bases. V lost 4 bases to trimming and J lost 0 bases; unmatched junction nucleotides: 6. The CDR3 is 16 residues long. Germline lookup yields CDR1 DFQATT and CDR2 SNEGSKA (reference sequence). The CDR3 coding sequence is TGCAGTGCTACTAGCGGGAGCGCCAGCTCCTACAATGAGCAGTTCTTC. It encodes CSATSGSASSYNEQFF.

V usage is TRBV14 and J usage is TRBJ2-1; 8 bases align to TRBD2. The V and J ends lost 5 bases and 7 bases, in that order; junction bases with no gene match: 10. Per the germline V gene, CDR1 is SGHDN and CDR2 is FVKESK. The length of the CDR3 is 15 residues. CDR3 sequence reads: CASSSGTRGGNEQFF. Here the CDR3 DNA reads TGTGCCAGCAGCTCCGGGACTAGGGGTGGGAATGAGCAGTTCTTC.

The chain has TRBV20-1 and TRBJ1-2, with a possible D match to TRBD1 (5 bases). The V gene lost 6 bases and the J gene lost 3 bases, with 11 bases spanning the gap. The CDR3 loop spans 12 amino acids. The germline V gene has CDR1 DFQATT and CDR2 SNEGSKA (reference sequence). The CDR3 DNA sequence: TGCAGTGCCAGGGTGGGGTACTATGGCTACACCTTC. The encoded protein is CSARVGYYGYTF.

The chain carries TRBV12-5 and TRBJ2-1, with D tentatively TRBD1 (6 bases). The V end was cut by 1 base, the J end by 4 bases, with 14 bases between. The CDR3 loop spans 16 amino acids. The germline CDR1 and CDR2 sequences are LGHNT and FRNRAP. CDR3 coding DNA: TGTGCTAGTGGTTTGGGAGGGGCAGGGGTATACAATGAGCAGTTCTTC. It specifies CASGLGGAGVYNEQFF.

The genes are TRBV7-9 and TRBJ2-5, with D hard to call. Germline-derived CDR1 and CDR2 are SEHNR and FQNEAQ (reference sequence). This CDR3 has 12 amino acids. V dropped 8 bases and J dropped 4 bases, with 11 bases sitting between them. DNA for the CDR3: TGTGCCAGCGCTCCGATGGGAGAGACCCAGTACTTC. Amino acid sequence: CASAPMGETQYF.

The V gene is TRBV12-3 or TRBV12-4, the J gene TRBJ1-2; tentatively, D is TRBD1 (6 bases). Trimming cost V 7 bases and J 5 bases, with 20 bases left between them. CDR3 length: 15 amino acids. The CDR3: CASTALRGGQYGYTF. CDR3 nucleotides: TGTGCCAGCACCGCACTCCGCGGGGGGCAATATGGCTACACCTTC.

The chain links TRBV15 to TRBJ2-3; TRBD2 aligns across 9 bases. V lost 4 bases to trimming and J lost 2 bases; unmatched junction nucleotides: 7. The CDR3 length is 16 residues. Germline V CDR1 and CDR2: LNHNV, YYDKDF (reference sequence). The CDR3, as DNA: TGTGCCACCAGCAATCCCGAGCGGGGGGTCACAGATACGCAGTATTTT. Protein: CATSNPERGVTDTQYF.

This clonotype occurred a few times. The rearrangement links TRBV6-2 or TRBV6-3 to TRBJ2-2, with 10 bases identical to TRBD2. The CDR3 is 17 amino acids. Germline V gene data show CDR1 as MNHEY and CDR2 as SVGEGT. After removal of 2 bases from V and 2 bases from J, the junction contained 5 bases not matched to a gene. CDR3 sequence (DNA): TGTGCCAGCAGTTACCCGAGCGGGAGGGCCAACACCGGGGAGCTGTTTTTT. It specifies CASSYPSGRANTGELFF.

The chain is built from TRBV27 and TRBJ2-1; 13 bases map to TRBD2. J lost 7 bases, V lost 4 bases, and 7 bases had no gene match. Per germline, CDR1 MNHEY and CDR2 SMNVEV (reference sequence). The CDR3 runs 16 residues. The CDR3 DNA sequence: TGTGCCAGCAGTTCCCCACTAGCGGGAGGGGTTAATGAGCAGTTCTTC. Its translation is CASSSPLAGGVNEQFF.

The chain uses TRBV28 and TRBJ1-4, with 9 bases fitting TRBD1. The germline V gene encodes CDR1 MDHEN and CDR2 SYDVKM. J lost 7 bases, V lost 1 base, and 4 bases had no gene match. CDR3 length: 15 amino acids. The CDR3 DNA follows: TGTGCCAGCAGTTTATTGGGACAGGGACGTGAAAAACTGTTTTTT. It is translated as CASSLLGQGREKLFF.

This sequence joins TRBV9 and TRBJ2-7, with D possibly called TRBD1 or TRBD2 (5 bases each). Germline lookup yields CDR1 SGDLS and CDR2 YYNGEE. This CDR3 contains 14 residues. V lost 6 bases and J lost 2, with 15 bases in between. CDR3 amino acids: CASTPGLAAYEQYF. In nucleotides, the CDR3 is TGTGCCAGCACCCCGGGGCTAGCTGCCTACGAGCAGTACTTC.

V is TRBV9 and J is TRBJ1-6; D not certain. V lost 0 bases, J lost 10 bases, and 11 bases lay in between. The CDR3 has 14 residues. The germline V gene has CDR1 SGDLS and CDR2 YYNGEE. CDR3 in DNA: TGTGCCAGCAGCGTAGGAGGGTTGAACTCACCCCTCCACTTT. Its translation: CASSVGGLNSPLHF.

This clonotype was seen more than once but under ten times. This sequence joins TRBV24-1 and TRBJ1-1, with D possibly matching TRBD1 (5 bases). Trimming removed 7 bases at V and 6 bases at J, with 14 bases between. The CDR3 spans 13 residues. The germline V gene encodes CDR1 KGHDR and CDR2 SFDVKD. The CDR3 region is CATRSPWGAEAFF. The CDR3 DNA follows: TGTGCCACCAGATCACCGTGGGGCGCTGAAGCTTTCTTT.

The V call is TRBV2, the J call TRBJ2-7, with D possibly matching TRBD2 (5 bases). Per the germline V gene, CDR1 is SNHLY and CDR2 is FYNNEI. Trimming cost V 4 bases and J 4 bases, with 8 bases left between them. The CDR3 has 12 amino acids. This CDR3 reads CASSGTGYEQYF. As DNA, the CDR3 is TGTGCCAGCAGTGGAACGGGGTACGAGCAGTACTTC.

This clonotype was seen more than once but under ten times. This chain connects TRBV6-1 to TRBJ2-6; no clear D. CDR1 MNHNS and CDR2 SASEGT come from the germline V gene. Trimming left V 10 bases short and J 2 bases short, with 12 bases between. The CDR3 has 14 amino acids. The CDR3 sequence is CATSGATGANVLTF. DNA of the CDR3: TGTGCCACCTCCGGAGCAACTGGGGCCAACGTCCTGACTTTC.

The chain couples TRBV20-1 to TRBJ1-6, with a weak D call TRBD1 (5 bases). Per germline, CDR1 DFQATT and CDR2 SNEGSKA (reference sequence). CDR3 length equals 16 residues. Trimming stripped 4 bases from V and 7 bases from J, with 20 bases between. The CDR3 DNA reads as TGCAGTGCTATACCCATGGGGCTGAGTGGAAATTCACCCCTCCACTTT. This gives the protein CSAIPMGLSGNSPLHF.

This rearrangement joins TRBV7-9 to TRBJ1-2, with 11 bases aligning to TRBD1. Unmatched junction bases numbered 4, after V lost 5 bases and J lost 2 bases. Germline-derived CDR1 and CDR2 are SEHNR and FQNEAQ (reference sequence). CDR3 length equals 15 residues. CDR3 sequence (DNA): TGTGCCAGCAGCGTCGGGACAGGGGGAAACTATGGCTACACCTTC. Translated, it gives CASSVGTGGNYGYTF. Variable domain in full (rest from reference TRBV7-9 and TRBJ1-2): DTGVSQNPRHKITKRGQNVTFRCDPISEHNRLYWYRQTLGQGPEFLTYFQNEAQLEKSRLLSDRFSAERPKGSFSTLEIQRTEQGDSAMYLCASSVGTGGNYGYTFGSGTRLTVV.

V usage is TRBV10-3 and J usage is TRBJ1-3, with D perhaps TRBD1 (5 bases). Germline CDR1 and CDR2: ENHRY and SYGVKD. The CDR3 runs 16 residues. Trimming pared 2 bases from V and 1 base from J, leaving 12 bases between. The CDR3 DNA reads TGTGCCATCAGTGAGAAGCAGGGAAATTCTGGAAACACCATATATTTT. Its translation is CAISEKQGNSGNTIYF.